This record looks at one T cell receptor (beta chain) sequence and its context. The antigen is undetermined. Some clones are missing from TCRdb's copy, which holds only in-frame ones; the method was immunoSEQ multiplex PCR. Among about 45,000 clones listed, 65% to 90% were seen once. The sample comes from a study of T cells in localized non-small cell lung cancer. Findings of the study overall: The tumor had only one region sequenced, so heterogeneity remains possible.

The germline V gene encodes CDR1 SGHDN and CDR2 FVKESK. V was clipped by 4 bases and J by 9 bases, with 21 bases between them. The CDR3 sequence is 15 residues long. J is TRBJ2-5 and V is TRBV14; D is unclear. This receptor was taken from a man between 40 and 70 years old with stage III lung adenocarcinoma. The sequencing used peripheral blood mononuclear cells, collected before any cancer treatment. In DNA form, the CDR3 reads TGTGCCAGCAGCCTTGACCGGGCTCTGCTTAGGGCCCAGTACTTC. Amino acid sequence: CASSLDRALLRAQYF.